This is a list of T cell receptor beta chains from one sample in a study of T cell responses to AZD1222 COVID-19 vaccine. The assay was immunoSEQ multiplex PCR, and TCRdb's table has in-frame clones only and misses some. Among over 130,000 clones, 80% to 95% were seen once, and the ten largest hold approximately 3%. The starting material was peripheral blood, obtained 28 days after the second AZD1222 dose. Source of these receptors: an adult who received the AZD1222 COVID-19 vaccine. CDR3s include the opening cysteine and the closing phenylalanine or tryptophan. Each record gives: CDR3 protein, CDR3 DNA, D gene, clone size, V gene, J gene. A D gene is named only where the DNA matches it firmly. Some rows mark clone size as missing; the rest say once, few, many or name a class of expanded clone.

CDR3: CASIRPGRITYGYTF; DNA: TGTGCCAGCATTCGTCCGGGACGGATTACCTATGGCTACACCTTC; D: .; size: .; V: TRBV6-5; J: TRBJ1-2
CDR3: CASRRDSVEEQYF; DNA: TGTGCCAGCCGACGGGACAGCGTAGAGGAGCAGTACTTC; D: TRBD1; size: .; V: TRBV2; J: TRBJ2-7
CDR3: CAWGSEAFF; DNA: TGTGCCTGGGGGTCTGAAGCTTTCTTT; D: .; size: .; V: TRBV30; J: TRBJ1-1
CDR3: CATSRDRLAVSTDTQYF; DNA: TGTGCCACCAGCAGAGATCGACTAGCGGTTAGCACAGATACGCAGTATTTT; D: TRBD2; size: .; V: TRBV15; J: TRBJ2-3
CDR3: CASSYSSGSSYNEQFF; DNA: TGTGCCAGCAGTTACTCCAGCGGGAGCTCCTACAATGAGCAGTTCTTC; D: TRBD2; size: .; V: TRBV6-2/TRBV6-3; J: TRBJ2-1
CDR3: CASSLDNSGGDTQYF; DNA: TGCGCCAGCAGCTTGGATAATTCAGGGGGAGATACGCAGTATTTT; D: TRBD1; size: .; V: TRBV5-1; J: TRBJ2-3
CDR3: CASGLVGGTGGNTEAFF; DNA: TGTGCTAGTGGTTTGGTAGGCGGAACAGGGGGGAACACTGAAGCTTTCTTT; D: TRBD1; size: .; V: TRBV12-5; J: TRBJ1-1
CDR3: CASSQEKGDIRMNTEAFF; DNA: TGTGCCAGCAGCCAAGAAAAAGGGGACATCCGCATGAACACTGAAGCTTTCTTT; D: .; size: few; V: TRBV14; J: TRBJ1-1
CDR3: CSVEGLAGVSAYEQYF; DNA: TGCAGCGTTGAAGGGCTAGCGGGAGTTTCTGCCTACGAGCAGTACTTC; D: TRBD2; size: .; V: TRBV29-1; J: TRBJ2-7
CDR3: CASSPSGGRANEQYF; DNA: TGTGCCAGCAGCCCCAGTGGCGGGAGGGCAAACGAGCAGTACTTC; D: TRBD2; size: .; V: TRBV11-3; J: TRBJ2-7
CDR3: CASSEINQPQHF; DNA: TGTGCCAGCTCAGAGATTAATCAGCCCCAGCATTTT; D: .; size: .; V: TRBV2; J: TRBJ1-5
CDR3: CASSPPPRDRGFSNYGYTF; DNA: TGTGCCAGCAGTCCCCCACCCCGGGACAGGGGGTTCTCTAACTATGGCTACACCTTC; D: TRBD1; size: .; V: TRBV27; J: TRBJ1-2
CDR3: CAWSVPTSGRADLGEQFF; DNA: TGTGCCTGGAGTGTTCCGACTAGCGGGAGGGCCGATTTGGGTGAGCAGTTCTTC; D: TRBD2; size: .; V: TRBV30; J: TRBJ2-1
CDR3: CASSIPSMNTEAFF; DNA: TGTGCCAGTAGTATTCCATCCATGAACACTGAAGCTTTCTTT; D: .; size: .; V: TRBV19; J: TRBJ1-1
CDR3: CASSPPGTGGLGGYTF; DNA: TGTGCCAGCAGCCCGCCCGGGACAGGGGGTTTGGGTGGCTACACCTTC; D: TRBD1; size: .; V: TRBV3-1/TRBV3-2; J: TRBJ1-2
CDR3: CASSIGDRISEQFF; DNA: TGTGCCAGTAGTATAGGCGACAGAATTAGTGAGCAGTTCTTC; D: .; size: .; V: TRBV19; J: TRBJ2-1
CDR3: CASSLRTGTYEQYF; DNA: TGTGCCAGCAGCTTGAGGACAGGGACCTACGAGCAGTACTTC; D: TRBD1; size: .; V: TRBV11-2; J: TRBJ2-7
CDR3: CASSLAGGPYEQFF; DNA: TGTGCCAGCTCTCTAGCGGGAGGGCCCTATGAGCAGTTCTTC; D: TRBD2; size: .; V: TRBV2; J: TRBJ2-1
CDR3: CAAGMREAFF; DNA: TGTGCCGCCGGTATGAGGGAAGCTTTCTTT; D: .; size: .; V: TRBV27; J: TRBJ1-1
CDR3: CASSLSGAQETQYF; DNA: TGTGCCAGCAGTTTATCAGGGGCACAAGAGACCCAGTACTTC; D: .; size: .; V: TRBV27; J: TRBJ2-5
CDR3: CASRVNGNQPQHF; DNA: TGCGCCAGCAGGGTCAATGGCAATCAGCCCCAGCATTTT; D: .; size: few; V: TRBV5-1; J: TRBJ1-5
CDR3: CASSFRNPPYNEQFF; DNA: TGTGCCAGCAGTTTCCGGAACCCACCTTACAATGAGCAGTTCTTC; D: .; size: .; V: TRBV27; J: TRBJ2-1
CDR3: CASRRGSGQPQHF; DNA: TGTGCCAGCAGGCGAGGGTCGGGTCAGCCCCAGCATTTT; D: .; size: .; V: TRBV2; J: TRBJ1-5
CDR3: CSVEAGRGTNYGYTF; DNA: TGCAGCGTTGAGGCCGGCAGGGGAACTAACTATGGCTACACCTTC; D: .; size: .; V: TRBV29-1; J: TRBJ1-2
CDR3: CASSQGVAYEQYF; DNA: TGTGCCAGCAGTCAGGGGGTGGCCTACGAGCAGTACTTC; D: TRBD1; size: .; V: TRBV28; J: TRBJ2-7
CDR3: CASSREGEQFF; DNA: TGCGCCAGCAGCCGAGAGGGTGAGCAGTTCTTC; D: .; size: .; V: TRBV5-1; J: TRBJ2-1
CDR3: CSVGGQVSYEQYF; DNA: TGCAGCGTTGGGGGACAGGTATCCTACGAGCAGTACTTC; D: TRBD1; size: .; V: TRBV29-1; J: TRBJ2-7
CDR3: CAWGPGTAYNSPLHF; DNA: TGTGCCTGGGGTCCGGGGACCGCCTATAATTCACCCCTCCACTTT; D: .; size: .; V: TRBV30; J: TRBJ1-6
CDR3: CASSPDRDYGYTF; DNA: TGTGCCAGCTCTCCGGACAGGGACTATGGCTACACCTTC; D: TRBD1; size: .; V: TRBV18; J: TRBJ1-2
CDR3: CSVDRGNTGELFF; DNA: TGCAGCGTTGACAGGGGGAACACCGGGGAGCTGTTTTTT; D: .; size: .; V: TRBV29-1; J: TRBJ2-2
CDR3: CASSQGRANEKLFF; DNA: TGTGCCAGCAGCCAGGGTAGGGCTAATGAAAAACTGTTTTTT; D: .; size: .; V: TRBV6-5; J: TRBJ1-4
CDR3: CASRLTSGPSTDTQYF; DNA: TGCGCCAGCAGGTTAACTAGCGGACCTAGCACAGATACGCAGTATTTT; D: TRBD2; size: .; V: TRBV5-1; J: TRBJ2-3
CDR3: CAWSSPLDAWNSPLHF; DNA: TGTGCCTGGAGTTCCCCTTTGGACGCTTGGAATTCACCCCTCCACTTT; D: .; size: .; V: TRBV30; J: TRBJ1-6
CDR3: CASSPDYYGYTF; DNA: TGTGCCAGCAGTCCCGACTACTATGGCTACACCTTC; D: .; size: .; V: TRBV6-5; J: TRBJ1-2
CDR3: CASSQTTGTDNSPLHF; DNA: TGTGCCAGCAGCCAGACGACCGGGACAGATAATTCACCCCTCCACTTT; D: TRBD1; size: .; V: TRBV4-2; J: TRBJ1-6
CDR3: CASSIDPGTSLDEQFF; DNA: TGTGCCAGTAGTATAGATCCCGGGACTAGTCTCGATGAGCAGTTCTTC; D: TRBD2; size: .; V: TRBV19; J: TRBJ2-1
CDR3: CASSEGRVTEAFF; DNA: TGTGCCAGCAGTGAAGGCCGGGTCACTGAAGCTTTCTTT; D: .; size: .; V: TRBV6-1; J: TRBJ1-1
CDR3: CATSDPNLDGYNQPQHF; DNA: TGTGCCACCAGTGACCCTAACCTTGACGGGTACAATCAGCCCCAGCATTTT; D: .; size: few; V: TRBV24-1; J: TRBJ1-5